Listed here are 15 T cell receptor beta chains from one sample, sequenced in a study of T-cell memory formation after mild COVID-19. TCRdb independently ran MiXCR on the 5' RACE reads; one entry per CDR3 protein. The table shows 400,000 to 450,000 distinct CDR3 sequences, with about a sixth occurring only once. Sequencing input: PBMCs or a T cell subset sorted from them (not recorded which). Receptor source: a man aged 18-30 years who had mild COVID-19 (a few samples of this study predate the infection). Cell type and time point are not known.

This chain joins TRBV5-1 and TRBJ2-7, with TRBD2 matching 7 bases. With 2 bases clipped from V and 2 bases from J, the junction kept 7 bases outside the gene matches. The germline V gene has CDR1 SGHRS and CDR2 YFSETQ. CDR3 length equals 15 residues. CDR3 in amino acids: CASSLIGGGTYEQYF. The CDR3 nucleotides read TGCGCCAGCAGCTTAATTGGGGGAGGGACCTACGAGCAGTACTTC.

The rearrangement uses TRBV2 and TRBJ2-1, with a weak D call TRBD1 (6 bases). Trimming left V 4 bases short and J 5 bases short, with 12 bases between. Germline assignment: CDR1 SNHLY and CDR2 FYNNEI. This CDR3 is 14 amino acids long. CDR3 protein: CASSVWGRNNEQFF. CDR3 nucleotide sequence: TGTGCCAGCAGTGTATGGGGGCGAAACAATGAGCAGTTCTTC.

CDR3 nucleotides: TGCGCCAGCAGCCAAGTTGGGGAGCCCCAGCATTTT. Translated: CASSQVGEPQHF. The chain carries TRBV4-1 and TRBJ1-5; no clear D. The V end was cut by 1 base, the J end by 8 bases, with 6 bases between. This CDR3 region has 12 residues. The germline V gene has CDR1 MGHRA and CDR2 YSYEKL.

This clonotype has just a few counts. The V and J genes are TRBV5-1 and TRBJ2-1; a possible D gene is TRBD1 (6 bases). The germline V and J ends were trimmed by 4 bases and 7 bases, with 18 bases remaining between them. CDR1 and CDR2 from the germline V gene are SGHRS and YFSETQ. The CDR3 contains 15 residues. The CDR3: CASSLGARPQNEQFF. The CDR3 DNA is TGCGCCAGCAGCCTGGGGGCTAGACCCCAAAATGAGCAGTTCTTC.

The V and J genes are TRBV20-1 and TRBJ2-3, with a tentative D call TRBD2 (6 bases). The ends were cut back, 3 bases at V and 2 bases at J, with 21 bases in the middle. The germline CDR1 and CDR2 sequences are DFQATT and SNEGSKA (reference sequence). The CDR3 runs to 17 residues. CDR3 protein: CSAREIRRDSLTDTQYF. In DNA form, the CDR3 reads TGCAGTGCTAGGGAAATTCGTCGGGACTCACTCACAGATACGCAGTATTTT.

The CDR3 nucleotides are TGTGCCAGCAGCGTAGCTCGAACAGGGCTCACAGATACGCAGTATTTT. Protein product: CASSVARTGLTDTQYF. The chain employs TRBV9 and TRBJ2-3; D is possibly TRBD1 (6 bases). V lost 0 bases and J lost 2, with 13 bases in between. The CDR3 totals 16 residues. Germline assignment: CDR1 SGDLS and CDR2 YYNGEE.

The chain employs TRBV9 and TRBJ1-5; no clear D. This CDR3 contains 16 residues. The germline V and J ends were trimmed by 2 bases and 0 bases, with 12 bases remaining between them. Germline V gives CDR1 SGDLS, CDR2 YYNGEE. This CDR3 is CASSVGSETSNQPQHF. The CDR3 region has the DNA TGTGCCAGCAGCGTGGGCTCTGAGACTAGCAATCAGCCCCAGCATTTT.

This chain uses TRBV12-3 or TRBV12-4 with TRBJ1-1; no clear D. Between the trimmed V and J ends, which lost 4 bases and 0 bases, there was a span of 9 bases. This CDR3 contains 14 residues. CDR3 DNA sequence: TGTGCCAGCAGTTCCGGACTGTTGAACACTGAAGCTTTCTTT. This sequence encodes CASSSGLLNTEAFF.

CDR3 sequence: CSARPGQGASPLHF. In nucleotides, the CDR3 is TGCAGTGCTAGACCGGGACAGGGGGCTTCACCCCTCCACTTT. The chain carries TRBV20-1 and TRBJ1-6, with TRBD1 matching over 12 bases. V gave up 2 bases and J gave up 9 bases; unmatched junction bases: 2. The CDR3 covers 14 residues. Germline assignment: CDR1 DFQATT and CDR2 SNEGSKA (reference sequence).

V and J are TRBV9 and TRBJ2-2, with D perhaps matching TRBD1 (6 bases). Trimming cost V 3 bases and J 0 bases, with 27 bases left between them. The CDR3 extends over 21 amino acids. Germline CDR1 and CDR2: SGDLS and YYNGEE. The CDR3 DNA sequence: TGTGCCAGCAGCGCCCAATCCCGGGACACCCTTTTTGGCCCGAACACCGGGGAGCTGTTTTTT. Its translation: CASSAQSRDTLFGPNTGELFF.

The V and J genes are TRBV12-3 or TRBV12-4 and TRBJ1-3; unclear D gene. V dropped 7 bases and J dropped 9 bases, with 13 bases sitting between them. The CDR3 totals 12 residues. The CDR3 nucleotides read TGTGCCAGCACTCCCCGTCAAGGCACCATATATTTT. It translates to CASTPRQGTIYF.

The chain employs TRBV13 and TRBJ1-5; a possible D gene is TRBD1 (6 bases). With 0 bases removed from V and 5 bases from J, the gap between germline ends came to 14 bases. The CDR3 has 16 amino acids. CDR1 and CDR2 from the germline V gene are PRHDT and FYEKMQ (reference sequence). CDR3 coding DNA: TGTGCCAGCAGCTTAGGCCTCGGGGGCGCTTATCAGCCCCAGCATTTT. Encoded protein: CASSLGLGGAYQPQHF.

This clonotype was found many times. This chain connects TRBV18 to TRBJ2-2, with TRBD1 identical over 9 bases. Germline V lookup: CDR1 KGHSH, CDR2 LQKENI. The CDR3 length is 15 residues. The junction had 2 bases not matched to a gene; V was cut back by 5 bases and J by 1 base. Written as DNA, the CDR3 is TGTGCCAGCTCAACGGGACAGGGGAACACCGGGGAGCTGTTTTTT. The encoded protein is CASSTGQGNTGELFF.

This clonotype showed up just a few times. The CDR3 region has the DNA TGTGCCAGCAGCGCCGACAGGGGAGGAAACACCATATATTTT. Translated, it gives CASSADRGGNTIYF. This rearrangement joins TRBV9 to TRBJ1-3; 8 nucleotides agree with TRBD1. The CDR3 sequence is 14 residues long. Germline values: CDR1 SGDLS, CDR2 YYNGEE. V dropped 3 bases and J dropped 4; count of bases not matched to a gene: 3.

This clonotype was seen at least ten times. The rearrangement links TRBV3-1 to TRBJ1-1, with 7 nucleotides matching TRBD1. Trimming removed 4 bases from V and 1 base from J; junction bases left unmatched: 3. The CDR3 has 14 residues. CDR1 and CDR2 from the germline V gene are LGHDT and YNNKEL (reference sequence). DNA of the CDR3: TGTGCCAGCAGCCGACAGGGCCCGAACACTGAAGCTTTCTTT. Protein product: CASSRQGPNTEAFF.